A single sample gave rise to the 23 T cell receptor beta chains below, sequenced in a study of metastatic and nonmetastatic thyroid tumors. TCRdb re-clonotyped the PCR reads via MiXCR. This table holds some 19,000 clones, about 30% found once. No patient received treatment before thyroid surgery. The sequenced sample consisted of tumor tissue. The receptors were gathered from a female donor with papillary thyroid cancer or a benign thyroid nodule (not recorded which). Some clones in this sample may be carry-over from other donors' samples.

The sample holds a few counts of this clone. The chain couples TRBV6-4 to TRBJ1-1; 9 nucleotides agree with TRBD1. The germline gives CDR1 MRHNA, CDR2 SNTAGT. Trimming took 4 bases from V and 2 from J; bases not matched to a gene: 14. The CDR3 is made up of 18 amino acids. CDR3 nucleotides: TGTGCCAGCAGTGCGAGGGGCGACAGGGGGTATGATAACACTGAAGCTTTCTTT. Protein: CASSARGDRGYDNTEAFF.

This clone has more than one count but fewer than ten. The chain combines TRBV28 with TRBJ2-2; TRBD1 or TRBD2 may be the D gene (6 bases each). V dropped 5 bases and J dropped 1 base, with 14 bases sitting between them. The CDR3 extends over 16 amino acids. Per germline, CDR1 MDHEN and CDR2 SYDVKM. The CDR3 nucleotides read TGTGCCAGCAGTCCAAGGGGGACTGGGAACACCGGGGAGCTGTTTTTT. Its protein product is CASSPRGTGNTGELFF. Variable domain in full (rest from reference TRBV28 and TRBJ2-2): DVKVTQSSRYLVKRTGEKVFLECVQDMDHENMFWYRQDPGLGLRLIYFSYDVKMKEKGDIPEGYSVSREKKERFSLILESASTNQTSMYLCASSPRGTGNTGELFFGEGSRLTVL.

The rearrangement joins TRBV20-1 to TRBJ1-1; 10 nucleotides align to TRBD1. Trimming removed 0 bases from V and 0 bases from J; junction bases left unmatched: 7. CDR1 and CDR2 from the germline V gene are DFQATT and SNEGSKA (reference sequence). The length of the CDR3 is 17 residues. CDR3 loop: CSAREFRQGAMNTEAFF. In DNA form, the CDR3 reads TGCAGTGCTAGAGAGTTCCGACAGGGGGCAATGAACACTGAAGCTTTCTTT.

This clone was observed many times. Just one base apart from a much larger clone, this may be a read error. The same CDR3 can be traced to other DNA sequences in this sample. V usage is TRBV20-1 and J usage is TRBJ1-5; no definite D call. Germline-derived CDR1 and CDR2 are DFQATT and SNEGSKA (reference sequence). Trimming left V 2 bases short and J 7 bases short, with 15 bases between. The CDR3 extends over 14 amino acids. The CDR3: CSARRPTPGQPQHF. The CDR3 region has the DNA TGCAGTGCTAGACGACCGACCCCGGGGCAGCCCCAGCATTTT.

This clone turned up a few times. The DNA of the CDR3 is TGTGCCAGCAGCACACCGGGGAACTATGGCTACACCTTC. This encodes CASSTPGNYGYTF. V gene TRBV28 combines with J gene TRBJ1-2; D is unclear. The CDR3 length is 13 residues. The germline CDR1 and CDR2 sequences are MDHEN and SYDVKM. V was trimmed by 6 bases and J by 2 bases, leaving 10 bases between them.

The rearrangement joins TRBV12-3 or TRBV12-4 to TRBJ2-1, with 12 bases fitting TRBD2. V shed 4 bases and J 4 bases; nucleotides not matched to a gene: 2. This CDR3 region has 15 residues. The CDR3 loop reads CASSWTSGTYNEQFF. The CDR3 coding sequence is TGTGCCAGCAGTTGGACTAGCGGGACATACAATGAGCAGTTCTTC.

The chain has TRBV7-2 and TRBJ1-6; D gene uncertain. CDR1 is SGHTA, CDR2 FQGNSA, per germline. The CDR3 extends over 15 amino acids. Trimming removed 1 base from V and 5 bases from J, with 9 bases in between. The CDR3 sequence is CASSLGTSDNSPLHF. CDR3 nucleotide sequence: TGTGCCAGCAGCTTAGGGACGTCGGATAATTCACCCCTCCACTTT.

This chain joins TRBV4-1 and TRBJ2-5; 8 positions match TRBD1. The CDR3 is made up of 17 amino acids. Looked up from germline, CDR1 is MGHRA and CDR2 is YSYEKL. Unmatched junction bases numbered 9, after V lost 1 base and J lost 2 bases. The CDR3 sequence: CASSQGRTGLGQETQYF. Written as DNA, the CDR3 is TGCGCCAGCAGCCAAGGGCGGACAGGGTTGGGACAAGAGACCCAGTACTTC.

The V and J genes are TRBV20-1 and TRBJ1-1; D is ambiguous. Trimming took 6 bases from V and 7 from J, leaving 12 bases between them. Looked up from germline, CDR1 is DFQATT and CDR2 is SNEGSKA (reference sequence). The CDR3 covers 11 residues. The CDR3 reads CSAGSGGEAFF. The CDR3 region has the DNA TGCAGTGCAGGGAGTGGCGGTGAAGCTTTCTTT.

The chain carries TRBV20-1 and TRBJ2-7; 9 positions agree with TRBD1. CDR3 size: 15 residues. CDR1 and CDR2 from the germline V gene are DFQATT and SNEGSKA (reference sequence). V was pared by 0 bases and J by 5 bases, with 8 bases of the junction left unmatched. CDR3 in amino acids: CSARDQGDRAHEQYF. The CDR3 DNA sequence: TGCAGTGCTAGAGATCAGGGGGACAGGGCGCACGAGCAGTACTTC.

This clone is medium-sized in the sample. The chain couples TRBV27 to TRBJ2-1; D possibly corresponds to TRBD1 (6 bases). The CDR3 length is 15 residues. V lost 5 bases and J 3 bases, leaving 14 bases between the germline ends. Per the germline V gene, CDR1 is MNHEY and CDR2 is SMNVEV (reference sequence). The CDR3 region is CASSPRTASYNEQFF. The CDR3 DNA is TGTGCCAGCAGTCCAAGGACAGCCAGCTACAATGAGCAGTTCTTC.

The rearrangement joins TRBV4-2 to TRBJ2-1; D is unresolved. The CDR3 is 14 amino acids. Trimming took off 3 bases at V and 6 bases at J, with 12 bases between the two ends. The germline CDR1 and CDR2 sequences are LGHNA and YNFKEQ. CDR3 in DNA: TGTGCCAGCAGCCACATAGGAGAAGCCAATGAGCAGTTCTTC. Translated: CASSHIGEANEQFF.

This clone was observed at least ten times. The CDR3 bases are TGTGCCAGATCATGGGACGCGTCGGGAAACACCATATATTTT. Protein: CARSWDASGNTIYF. The chain is built from TRBV2 and TRBJ1-3; a weak D match, TRBD1 (5 bases). CDR1 SNHLY and CDR2 FYNNEI come from the germline V gene. CDR3 length: 14 residues. The germline V and J ends were trimmed by 9 bases and 4 bases, with 16 bases remaining between them.

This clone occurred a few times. The CDR3 is CAIGEDGSDVNEQYF. The CDR3 region has the DNA TGTGCCATCGGTGAGGACGGCAGCGACGTGAACGAGCAGTACTTC. V gene TRBV28 combines with J gene TRBJ2-7; the D is unclear. Germline V gives CDR1 MDHEN, CDR2 SYDVKM. Trimming removed 10 bases from V and 5 bases from J, with 24 bases in between. This CDR3 contains 15 residues.

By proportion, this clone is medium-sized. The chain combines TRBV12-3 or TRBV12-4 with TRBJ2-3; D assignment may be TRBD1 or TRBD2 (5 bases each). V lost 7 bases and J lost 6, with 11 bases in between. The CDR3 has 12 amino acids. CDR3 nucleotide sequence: TGTGCCAGCAAGGGGCTAGCCGATACGCAGTATTTT. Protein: CASKGLADTQYF.

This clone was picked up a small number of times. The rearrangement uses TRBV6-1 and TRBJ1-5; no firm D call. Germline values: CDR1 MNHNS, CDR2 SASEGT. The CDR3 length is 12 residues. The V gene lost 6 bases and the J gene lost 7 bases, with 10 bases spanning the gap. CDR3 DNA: TGTGCCAGCAGCAAGGGAACGCAGCCCCAGCATTTT. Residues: CASSKGTQPQHF.

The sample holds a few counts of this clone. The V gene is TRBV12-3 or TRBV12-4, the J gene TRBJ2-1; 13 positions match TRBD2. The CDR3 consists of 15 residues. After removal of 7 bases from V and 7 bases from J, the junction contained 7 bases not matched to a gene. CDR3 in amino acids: CASITSGRANNEQFF. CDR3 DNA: TGTGCCAGCATCACTAGCGGGAGGGCCAATAATGAGCAGTTCTTC.

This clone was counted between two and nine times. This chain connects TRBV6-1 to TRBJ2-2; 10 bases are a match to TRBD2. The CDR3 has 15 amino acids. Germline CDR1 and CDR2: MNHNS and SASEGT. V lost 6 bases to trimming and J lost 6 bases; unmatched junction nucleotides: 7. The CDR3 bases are TGTGCCAGCAGAAAAGGGCTAGCGGGAGCCGGGGAGCTGTTTTTT. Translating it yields CASRKGLAGAGELFF.

The DNA of the CDR3 is TGTGCCAGCAGTTCCCGGACTCATAACACCGGGGAGCTGTTTTTT. This codes for CASSSRTHNTGELFF. The rearrangement joins TRBV28 to TRBJ2-2; D is possibly TRBD2 (5 bases). This CDR3 comprises 15 residues. Looked up from germline, CDR1 is MDHEN and CDR2 is SYDVKM. The V and J ends lost 4 bases and 2 bases respectively, with 11 bases between them.

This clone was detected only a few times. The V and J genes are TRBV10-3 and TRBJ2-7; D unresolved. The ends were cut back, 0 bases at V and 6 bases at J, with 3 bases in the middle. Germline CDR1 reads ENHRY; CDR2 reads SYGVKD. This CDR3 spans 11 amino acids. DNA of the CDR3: TGTGCCATCAGTGAGTCAGGCGAGCAGTACTTC. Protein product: CAISESGEQYF.

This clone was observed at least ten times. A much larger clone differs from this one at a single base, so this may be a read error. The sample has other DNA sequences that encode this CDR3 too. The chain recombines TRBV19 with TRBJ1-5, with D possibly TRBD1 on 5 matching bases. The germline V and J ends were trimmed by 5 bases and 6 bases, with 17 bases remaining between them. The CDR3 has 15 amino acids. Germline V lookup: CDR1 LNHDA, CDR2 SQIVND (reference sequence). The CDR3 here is CASSPGGGESQPQHF. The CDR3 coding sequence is TGTGCCAGTAGTCCTGGCGGGGGGGAAAGTCAGCCCCAGCATTTT.

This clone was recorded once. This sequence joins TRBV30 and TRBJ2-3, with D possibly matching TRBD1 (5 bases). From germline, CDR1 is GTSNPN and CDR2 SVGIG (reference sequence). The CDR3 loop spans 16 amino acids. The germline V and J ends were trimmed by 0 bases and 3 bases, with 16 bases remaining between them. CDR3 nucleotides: TGTGCCTGGAGTGTGGGTGGGGCAGGAAGGACAGATACGCAGTATTTT. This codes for CAWSVGGAGRTDTQYF.

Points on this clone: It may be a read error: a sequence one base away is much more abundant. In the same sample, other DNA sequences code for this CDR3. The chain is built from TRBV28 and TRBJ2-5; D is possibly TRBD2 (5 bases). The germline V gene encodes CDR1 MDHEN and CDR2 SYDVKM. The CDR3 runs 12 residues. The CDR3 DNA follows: TGCGCCAGCGGTATGGGCCAAGAGACCCAGTACTTC. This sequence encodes CASGMGQETQYF.